These 7 T cell receptor beta chains share one sample of origin, sequenced in a study of cytomegalovirus exposure and HLA in healthy donors. Both 60 Vbeta primers and 13 Jbeta primers went into the PCR. Assay: immunoSEQ multiplex PCR; the TCRdb copy retains only in-frame clones and omits some. With about 200,000 clones in the sample, the ten largest clones hold almost 0.75%. Sequences were obtained from PBMCs. These receptors originate from a boy younger than 18 in good health and CMV-seronegative.

The chain is built from TRBV29-1 and TRBJ2-3, with 8 bases fitting TRBD2. CDR1 and CDR2 from the germline V gene are SQVTM and ANQGSEA. After removal of 8 bases from V and 3 bases from J, the junction contained 10 bases not matched to a gene. The CDR3 is 14 amino acids. The CDR3 loop reads CSSAPGGRTDTQYF. DNA of the CDR3: TGCAGCAGTGCGCCGGGGGGGCGGACAGATACGCAGTATTTT.

This sequence joins TRBV7-2 and TRBJ2-1; tentatively, D is TRBD1 (5 bases). Trimming left V 4 bases short and J 5 bases short, with 9 bases between. Per the germline V gene, CDR1 is SGHTA and CDR2 is FQGNSA. The CDR3 runs to 13 residues. CDR3 sequence reads: CASSSGHNNEQFF. The CDR3 nucleotides read TGTGCCAGCAGCTCTGGACACAACAATGAGCAGTTCTTC.

The chain combines TRBV9 with TRBJ2-6; 7 bases map to TRBD1. The V gene's germline CDR1 is SGDLS and CDR2 YYNGEE. V dropped 4 bases and J dropped 4; count of bases not matched to a gene: 11. The CDR3 length is 17 residues. The CDR3 spells CASSIRTGQSGANVLTF. CDR3 bases: TGTGCCAGCAGCATTCGGACAGGCCAGTCGGGGGCCAACGTCCTGACTTTC.

The chain uses TRBV30 and TRBJ2-3; no definite D call. V gave up 1 base and J gave up 5 bases, with 4 bases separating them. This CDR3 has 11 residues. CDR1 is GTSNPN and CDR2 is SVGIG in the germline V gene (reference sequence). The CDR3 DNA sequence: TGTGCCTGGAGTGCGGGAGATACGCAGTATTTT. Translating it yields CAWSAGDTQYF.

This rearrangement joins TRBV2 to TRBJ2-1, with 11 bases aligning to TRBD2. J was trimmed by 0 bases and V by 7 bases; bases with no gene match: 2. The CDR3 contains 15 residues. CDR1 SNHLY and CDR2 FYNNEI come from the germline V gene. The CDR3 loop reads CASNSGGASYNEQFF. The CDR3 nucleotides read TGTGCCAGCAATAGCGGGGGGGCCTCCTACAATGAGCAGTTCTTC.

This chain links TRBV29-1 with TRBJ1-2; TRBD1 aligns across 9 bases. The germline V gene has CDR1 SQVTM and CDR2 ANQGSEA. The V and J ends lost 0 bases and 6 bases, in that order; junction bases with no gene match: 5. The CDR3 covers 14 residues. DNA for the CDR3: TGCAGCGTTGAAGACAGGGGGGACAGGGATGGCTACACCTTC. This codes for CSVEDRGDRDGYTF.

The chain couples TRBV5-4 to TRBJ2-5; 7 bases line up with TRBD2. TRBJ2-7 explains the end of the DNA better; the J call may be wrong. The CDR3 covers 15 residues. Germline CDR1 SGHNT, CDR2 YYREEE (reference sequence). The CDR3 DNA is TGTGCCAGCAGCTCCGGAAAAGCGGGGCTTTACGAGCAGTACTTC. Protein sequence: CASSSGKAGLYEQYF.